Presented here are 5 T cell receptor beta chains from one specimen sequenced in a study of shared clonotypes between healthy human individuals. Here immunoSEQ multiplex PCR was the method, and the copy in TCRdb shows in-frame clones only, minus some. The table includes some 1,400,000 clones, approximately 96% detected once. Specimen: naive CD4+ T cells sorted from blood. Specified subset: CD45RA+ positively selected. These receptors were obtained from a man under 40 in good health.

Concerning this clone itself: At the DNA level, this CDR3 is encoded by other sequences in the same sample as well. The chain recombines TRBV18 with TRBJ2-3; 7 nucleotides align to TRBD1. J was trimmed by 4 bases and V by 2 bases; bases with no gene match: 0. The CDR3 has 13 residues. Per germline, CDR1 KGHSH and CDR2 LQKENI. Here the CDR3 reads CASSPTGADTQYF. The CDR3 DNA reads as TGTGCCAGCTCACCAACAGGGGCAGATACGCAGTATTTT.

This chain links TRBV28 with TRBJ2-7, with 7 bases matching TRBD1. V lost 6 bases and J lost 3; bases outside the gene matches: 5. The CDR3 sequence is 13 residues long. CDR1 is MDHEN, CDR2 SYDVKM, per germline. CDR3 nucleotides: TGTGCCAGCAGGGTGGGACAGTACTACGAGCAGTACTTC. This sequence encodes CASRVGQYYEQYF.

The chain couples TRBV15 to TRBJ2-7, with D maybe TRBD1 (6 bases). Looked up from germline, CDR1 is LNHNV and CDR2 is YYDKDF (reference sequence). Trimming removed 0 bases from V and 4 bases from J, with 13 bases in between. The CDR3 has 15 amino acids. The chain's CDR3 is CATSRDPPGEYEQYF. CDR3 nucleotide sequence: TGTGCCACCAGCAGAGACCCCCCAGGGGAATACGAGCAGTACTTC.

This clone showed up just once. This rearrangement joins TRBV6-6 to TRBJ1-1; TRBD1 is a possible D gene (6 bases). This CDR3 spans 14 amino acids. Per the germline V gene, CDR1 is MNHNY and CDR2 is SVGAGI (reference sequence). The V end was cut by 8 bases, the J end by 1 base, with 14 bases between. The CDR3 DNA follows: TGTGCCAGCCATTTCGGACAGAAGAACACTGAAGCTTTCTTT. Its protein is CASHFGQKNTEAFF.

V and J are TRBV30 and TRBJ2-4; a possible D gene is TRBD1 (6 bases). Germline V gene sequence: CDR1 GTSNPN, CDR2 SVGIG (reference sequence). V was clipped by 2 bases and J by 2 bases, with 16 bases between them. There are 16 residues in the CDR3. The DNA for the CDR3 is TGTGCCTGGAGTACATACAGGGACACCTCCAAAAACATTCAGTACTTC. Encoded protein: CAWSTYRDTSKNIQYF.